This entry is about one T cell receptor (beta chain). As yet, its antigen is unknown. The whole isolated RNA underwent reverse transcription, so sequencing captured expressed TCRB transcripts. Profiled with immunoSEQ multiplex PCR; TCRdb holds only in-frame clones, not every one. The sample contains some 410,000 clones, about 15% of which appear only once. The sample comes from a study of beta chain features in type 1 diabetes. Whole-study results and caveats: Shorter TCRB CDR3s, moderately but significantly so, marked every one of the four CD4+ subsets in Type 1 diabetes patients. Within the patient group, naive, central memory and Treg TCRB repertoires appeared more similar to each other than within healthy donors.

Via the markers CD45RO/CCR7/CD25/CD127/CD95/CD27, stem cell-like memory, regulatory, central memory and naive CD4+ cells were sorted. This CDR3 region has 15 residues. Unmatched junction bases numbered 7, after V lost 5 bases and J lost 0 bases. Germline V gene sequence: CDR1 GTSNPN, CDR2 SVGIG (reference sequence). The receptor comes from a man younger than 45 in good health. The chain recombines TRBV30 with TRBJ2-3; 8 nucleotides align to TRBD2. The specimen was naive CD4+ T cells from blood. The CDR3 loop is CAWGNGGGSTDTQYF. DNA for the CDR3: TGTGCCTGGGGTAACGGCGGGGGGAGCACAGATACGCAGTATTTT.